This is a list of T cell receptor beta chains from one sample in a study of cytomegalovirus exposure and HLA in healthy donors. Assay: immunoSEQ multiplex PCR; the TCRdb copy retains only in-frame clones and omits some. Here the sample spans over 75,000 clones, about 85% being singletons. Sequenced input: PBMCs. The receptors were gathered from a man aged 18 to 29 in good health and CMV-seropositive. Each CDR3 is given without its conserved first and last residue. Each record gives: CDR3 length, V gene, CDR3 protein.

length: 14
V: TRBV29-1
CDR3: SVEGSQGARGTEAF

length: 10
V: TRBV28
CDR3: ASRTVSNEQF

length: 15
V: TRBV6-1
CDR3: ASSEVGLGQGTYGYT

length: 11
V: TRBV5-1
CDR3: ASSEFSTGELF

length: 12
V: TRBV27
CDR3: ASLPGGGGNTIY

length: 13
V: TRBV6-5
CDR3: ASSYSMEASNEQF

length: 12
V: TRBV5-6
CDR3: ASSSGQGADTQY

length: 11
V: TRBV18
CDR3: ASSPTSNNEQF

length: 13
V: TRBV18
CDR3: ASSPPVSPSNEQF

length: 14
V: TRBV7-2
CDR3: ASSPLARRSADTQY

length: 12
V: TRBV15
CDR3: ATSRTGWGQPQH

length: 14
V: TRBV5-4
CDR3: ASSFDIGTGNEKLF

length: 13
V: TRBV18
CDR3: ASSPPETRNTEAF

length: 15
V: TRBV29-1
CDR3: SVELDRIADNTGELF

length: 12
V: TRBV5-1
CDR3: ASSPRQGAYEQY

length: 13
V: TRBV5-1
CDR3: ASRGLAASYNEQF

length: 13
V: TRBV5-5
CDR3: ASSLGQGGSYGYT

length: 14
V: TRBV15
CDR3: ATSRDPGQGGDTQY

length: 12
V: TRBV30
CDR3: AWATGTGFYGYT

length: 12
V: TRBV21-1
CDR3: ASSRHRGRSEAF

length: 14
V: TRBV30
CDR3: AWSADRGYSNQPQH

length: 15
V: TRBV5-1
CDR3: ASSLAPRGQNTGELF

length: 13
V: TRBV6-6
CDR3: ASSYVGSRTDTQY

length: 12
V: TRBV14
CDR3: ASRYSGRDNEQF

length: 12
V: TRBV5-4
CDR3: ASSFRTIRDEQF

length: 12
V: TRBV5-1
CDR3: ASSLESGGQEAF

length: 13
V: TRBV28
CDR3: ASSTGTGFDGELF

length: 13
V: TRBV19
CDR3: ASSPRQGRTDTQY

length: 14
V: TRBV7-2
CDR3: ASSFSGLGRTQPQH

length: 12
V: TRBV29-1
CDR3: SVGLAASTDTQY

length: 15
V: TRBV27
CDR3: ASGVWRGVPSYNEQF

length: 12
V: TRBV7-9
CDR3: ASSLAIIGETQY

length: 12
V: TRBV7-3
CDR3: ASSPAVNTGELF

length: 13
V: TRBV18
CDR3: ASSAGTGASNEQF

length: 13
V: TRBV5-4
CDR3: ASSLPSRPVDTQY

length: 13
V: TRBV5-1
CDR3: ASSLADGGAYEQY

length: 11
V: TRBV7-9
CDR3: ASSFQGEPWGT

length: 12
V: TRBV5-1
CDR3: ASSLGQEDYGYT

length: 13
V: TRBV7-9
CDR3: ASSLGAGANYGYT

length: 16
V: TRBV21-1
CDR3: ASSKKVAGCNSNQPQH

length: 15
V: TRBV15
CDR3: ATSRDPHTTVKETQY

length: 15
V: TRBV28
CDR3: ASSFPQGRINTGELF

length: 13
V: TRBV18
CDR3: ASSPAGTGHQPQH

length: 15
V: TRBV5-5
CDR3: ASSLDNSPLWNYGYT

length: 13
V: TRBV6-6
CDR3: ASSYLNRVPYEQY

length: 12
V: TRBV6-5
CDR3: ASRKEQGVLGYT

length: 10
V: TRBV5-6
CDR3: ASSSSGGEEF

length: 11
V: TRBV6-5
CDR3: ASARRGSYGYT

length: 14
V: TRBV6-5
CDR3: ASSYGTSGISYEQY